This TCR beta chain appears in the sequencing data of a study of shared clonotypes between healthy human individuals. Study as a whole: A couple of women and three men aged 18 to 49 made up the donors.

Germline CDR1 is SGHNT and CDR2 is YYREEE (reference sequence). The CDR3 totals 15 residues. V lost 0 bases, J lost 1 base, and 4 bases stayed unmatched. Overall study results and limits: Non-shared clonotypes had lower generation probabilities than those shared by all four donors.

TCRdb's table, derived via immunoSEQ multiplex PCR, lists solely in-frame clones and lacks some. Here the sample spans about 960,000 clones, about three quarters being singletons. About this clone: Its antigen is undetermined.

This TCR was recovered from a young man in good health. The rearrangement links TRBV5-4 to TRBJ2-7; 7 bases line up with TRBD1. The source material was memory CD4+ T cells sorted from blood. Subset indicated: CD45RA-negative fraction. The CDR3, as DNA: TGTGCCAGCAGCTTGGCACGACAGGGTTCCTACGAGCAGTACTTC. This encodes CASSLARQGSYEQYF.